Listed here is a single T cell receptor beta chain. V was pared by 9 bases and J by 0 bases, with 5 bases of the junction left unmatched. This CDR3 has 14 amino acids. Germline lookup yields CDR1 SGHRS and CDR2 YFSETQ. Per the study methods: Reference gene primers were amplified, and this amplification served to estimate nucleated cell counts. Sequencing was performed with immunoSEQ multiplex PCR; in TCRdb, only in-frame clones are kept and a portion is missing. V and J calls and clone size follow that table, whereas D and trimming were derived from the DNA. The data contain about 220,000 clones, roughly 75% of them singletons. These data come from a study of blood T cell repertoires in COVID-19. Study summary: Whether acute or convalescent, the COVID-19 samples came from the United States, Italy and Spain. PBMCs, B-cell-depleted T cells, or T cells provided the cDNA or gDNA that made up the material.

The sample consisted of peripheral blood. The sequence came from a woman in her seventies with acute or convalescent COVID-19. J is TRBJ2-2 and V is TRBV5-1, with 7 bases identical to TRBD1. The CDR3 DNA follows: TGCGCCACCGACAGGGCCCCGAACACCGGGGAGCTGTTTTTT. Its translation is CATDRAPNTGELFF. Filled out from reference TRBV5-1 and TRBJ2-2, the complete variable domain reads KAGVTQTPRYLIKTRGQQVTLSCSPISGHRSVSWYQQTPGQGLQFLFEYFSETQRNKGNFPGRFSGRQFSNSRSEMNVSTLELGDSALYLCATDRAPNTGELFFGEGSRLTVL.